A single sample gave rise to the 22 T cell receptor beta chains below, sequenced in a study of CD8 T cells in ankylosing spondylitis. Whole-study findings and limits: Ankylosing spondylitis blood appeared to carry a characteristic TCR beta motif of under ten highly homologous variants.

TCRdb called the 5' RACE reads again in MiXCR, with one record for every CDR3 protein. The table has over 400,000 distinct CDR3 sequences, 25% to 30% seen once; the top ten hold approximately 1%. No cognate antigen is known for these TCRs. Sequenced material: blood, either unsorted or a sorted T cell fraction (not recorded which). The receptors were sampled from a male donor with ankylosing spondylitis.

Sample share makes this clonotype medium-sized. The chain recombines TRBV5-1 with TRBJ2-6; D not resolved. CDR1 is SGHRS and CDR2 is YFSETQ in the germline V gene. V was clipped by 0 bases and J by 0 bases, with 7 bases between them. The CDR3 totals 16 residues. The CDR3 loop reads CASSLALLSGANVLTF. CDR3 bases: TGCGCCAGCAGCTTGGCTCTGCTCTCTGGGGCCAACGTCCTGACTTTC.

This clonotype was seen ten or more times. The V call is TRBV3-1, the J call TRBJ2-2, with TRBD2 as a possible D gene (6 bases). The CDR3 is 14 amino acids. Between the trimmed V and J ends, which lost 4 bases and 3 bases, there was a span of 9 bases. The germline CDR1 and CDR2 sequences are LGHDT and YNNKEL (reference sequence). Written as DNA, the CDR3 is TGTGCCAGCAGCCTGGGACTTTACACCGGGGAGCTGTTTTTT. Protein: CASSLGLYTGELFF. Together with reference TRBV3-1 and TRBJ2-2, the CDR3 gives the full variable domain: DTAVSQTPKYLVTQMGNDKSIKCEQNLGHDTMYWYKQDSKKFLKIMFSYNNKELIINETVPNRFSPKSPDKAHLNLHINSLELGDSAVYFCASSLGLYTGELFFGEGSRLTVL.

The rearrangement links TRBV20-1 to TRBJ1-6; D might be TRBD1 (5 bases). Germline V CDR1 and CDR2: DFQATT, SNEGSKA (reference sequence). V shed 0 bases and J shed 10 bases, with 10 bases lying between them. The length of the CDR3 is 13 residues. The CDR3, as DNA: TGCAGTGCTAGAGACTACAGGAACTCACCCCTCCACTTT. It translates to CSARDYRNSPLHF.

This clonotype was seen more than once but under ten times. This rearrangement joins TRBV10-3 to TRBJ2-1; 9 bases are a match to TRBD1. The CDR3 loop spans 14 amino acids. J was trimmed by 7 bases and V by 7 bases; bases with no gene match: 8. Germline V CDR1 and CDR2: ENHRY, SYGVKD. CDR3 loop: CAINAGTGLNEQFF. CDR3 bases: TGTGCCATCAACGCCGGGACAGGGCTGAATGAGCAGTTCTTC.

V is TRBV7-2 and J is TRBJ2-7, with D possibly called TRBD1 or TRBD2 (5 bases each). V lost 1 base, J lost 2 bases, and 12 bases lay in between. This CDR3 is 15 amino acids long. Germline V CDR1 and CDR2: SGHTA, FQGNSA. CDR3 sequence: CASSLVRGSTYEQYF. The DNA for the CDR3 is TGTGCCAGCAGCTTAGTCCGGGGCTCTACCTACGAGCAGTACTTC.

The V call is TRBV2, the J call TRBJ1-1; D is possibly TRBD1 (6 bases). Between the trimmed V and J ends, which lost 6 bases and 4 bases, there was a span of 18 bases. This CDR3 is built from 15 residues. The germline V gene encodes CDR1 SNHLY and CDR2 FYNNEI. CDR3 loop: CASSLGGGLSTEAFF. CDR3 coding DNA: TGTGCCAGCAGCCTAGGGGGAGGGTTGAGCACTGAAGCTTTCTTT.

The V gene is TRBV15, the J gene TRBJ1-3; D may be TRBD1 (6 bases). Germline V lookup: CDR1 LNHNV, CDR2 YYDKDF (reference sequence). This CDR3 has 18 residues. Trimming removed 0 bases from V and 0 bases from J, with 15 bases in between. The CDR3 is CATSRDSKKGVSGNTIYF. The DNA for the CDR3 is TGTGCCACCAGCAGAGACTCGAAAAAGGGGGTCTCTGGAAACACCATATATTTT.

This chain links TRBV7-8 with TRBJ1-5; D ambiguous. The germline V gene has CDR1 SGHVS and CDR2 FQNEAQ. The CDR3 totals 18 residues. Trimming removed 1 base from V and 1 base from J, with 17 bases in between. The CDR3 sequence is CASSLGFSRRGSNQPQHF. Here the CDR3 DNA reads TGTGCCAGCAGCTTAGGATTCAGCCGACGCGGGAGCAATCAGCCCCAGCATTTT.

The J gene is TRBJ1-2, the V gene TRBV14; D unclear. This CDR3 region has 13 residues. The germline V gene has CDR1 SGHDN and CDR2 FVKESK. V was trimmed by 1 base and J by 4 bases, leaving 7 bases between them. For the CDR3, the DNA is TGTGCCAGCAGCCAAGTAAGGAGCTATGGCTACACCTTC. It encodes CASSQVRSYGYTF.

The rearrangement joins TRBV14 to TRBJ2-1; 8 positions match TRBD2. This CDR3 is 17 amino acids long. The germline V gene encodes CDR1 SGHDN and CDR2 FVKESK. V shed 4 bases and J 8 bases; nucleotides not matched to a gene: 16. The CDR3 here is CASSPYSTSDFMDEQFF. The CDR3 DNA sequence: TGTGCCAGCAGCCCCTATTCGACTAGCGACTTCATGGATGAGCAGTTCTTC. The variable domain in full, with the rest retrieved from reference TRBV14 and TRBJ2-1, is EAGVTQFPSHSVIEKGQTVTLRCDPISGHDNLYWYRRVMGKEIKFLLHFVKESKQDESGMPNNRFLAERTGGTYSTLKVQPAELEDSGVYFCASSPYSTSDFMDEQFFGPGTRLTVL.

At least ten counts were recorded for this clonotype. The CDR3 region is CASSPGGLLNTGELFF. The CDR3 DNA follows: TGTGCCAGCAGCCCCGGGGGTCTGCTGAACACCGGGGAGCTGTTTTTT. V and J are TRBV7-8 and TRBJ2-2; D may be TRBD2 (6 bases). The CDR3 runs 16 residues. The ends were cut back, 5 bases at V and 1 base at J, with 14 bases in the middle. Germline values: CDR1 SGHVS, CDR2 FQNEAQ.

The rearrangement uses TRBV2 and TRBJ2-1; D is perhaps TRBD2 (6 bases). Between the trimmed V and J ends, which lost 1 base and 12 bases, there was a span of 10 bases. The CDR3 is 12 amino acids. Per the germline V gene, CDR1 is SNHLY and CDR2 is FYNNEI. The CDR3 is CASSEGRAAQFF. In nucleotides, the CDR3 is TGTGCCAGCAGTGAAGGGAGGGCAGCGCAGTTCTTC.

In this sample, this clonotype turned up a few times. The rearrangement uses TRBV20-1 and TRBJ1-5, with 7 bases aligning to TRBD1. The CDR3 is 16 residues long. Germline V gives CDR1 DFQATT, CDR2 SNEGSKA (reference sequence). Trimming removed 0 bases from V and 1 base from J; junction bases left unmatched: 6. The CDR3 DNA reads as TGCAGTGCTAGAGATTCCGGGACAGAGAGCAATCAGCCCCAGCATTTT. Protein sequence: CSARDSGTESNQPQHF.

This clonotype came up a few times. This chain links TRBV20-1 with TRBJ1-1; D is possibly TRBD1 (6 bases). Germline V gives CDR1 DFQATT, CDR2 SNEGSKA (reference sequence). This CDR3 has 15 residues. V was trimmed by 4 bases and J by 1 base, leaving 16 bases between them. The chain's CDR3 is CSAKGGDPGNTEAFF. In DNA form, the CDR3 reads TGCAGTGCTAAGGGGGGGGACCCAGGGAACACTGAAGCTTTCTTT.

J is TRBJ1-6 and V is TRBV27, with D perhaps TRBD1 (6 bases). From germline, CDR1 is MNHEY and CDR2 SMNVEV (reference sequence). V was shortened by 5 bases and J by 6 bases, with 14 bases between the two germline ends. This CDR3 is built from 15 residues. The CDR3 loop reads CASSGQGGVNSPLHF. The CDR3 nucleotides read TGTGCCAGCAGTGGGCAAGGGGGGGTTAATTCACCCCTCCACTTT.

The rearrangement links TRBV10-2 to TRBJ2-1; D perhaps matches TRBD2 (6 bases). The CDR3 sequence is 13 residues long. The ends were cut back, 4 bases at V and 7 bases at J, with 11 bases in the middle. CDR1 WSHSY and CDR2 SAAADI come from the germline V gene. The CDR3 nucleotides read TGCGCCAGCAGTGGATTAGCGGAGAATGAGCAGTTCTTC. Its translation is CASSGLAENEQFF.

The chain recombines TRBV7-9 with TRBJ2-4, with D possibly being TRBD2 (5 bases). With 5 bases removed from V and 2 bases from J, the gap between germline ends came to 16 bases. The germline gives CDR1 SEHNR, CDR2 FQNEAQ (reference sequence). The CDR3 contains 16 residues. The CDR3 region has the DNA TGTGCCAGCAGCCCATTTCGGGGTTCTTCCAAAAACATTCAGTACTTC. It is translated as CASSPFRGSSKNIQYF.

This clonotype came up a few times. This chain uses TRBV7-2 with TRBJ1-2, with D unresolved. The CDR3 contains 14 residues. With 4 bases removed from V and 0 bases from J, the gap between germline ends came to 9 bases. Germline V CDR1 and CDR2: SGHTA, FQGNSA. The CDR3 DNA follows: TGTGCCAGCAGCTCGGTGTCAGCTAACTATGGCTACACCTTC. Translated, it gives CASSSVSANYGYTF.

This clonotype appeared a few times. CDR3 protein: CASSPTANTIYF. As DNA, the CDR3 is TGTGCCAGCAGCCCCACAGCAAACACCATATATTTT. The gene calls are TRBV12-3 or TRBV12-4 and TRBJ1-3; D gene uncertain. Trimming took off 6 bases at V and 6 bases at J, with 9 bases between the two ends. The CDR3 length is 12 residues.

This clonotype was detected a few times. The chain combines TRBV5-1 with TRBJ2-1; D is undetermined. The CDR3 has 16 amino acids. With 0 bases removed from V and 8 bases from J, the gap between germline ends came to 18 bases. Germline CDR1 is SGHRS and CDR2 is YFSETQ. CDR3 sequence (DNA): TGCGCCAGCAGCTTGGCTGTAGTGGAGTCGGTTGATGAGCAGTTCTTC. Translating gives CASSLAVVESVDEQFF.

The rearrangement uses TRBV28 and TRBJ1-5; unclear D gene. V lost 2 bases to trimming and J lost 9 bases, with 14 bases between them. The CDR3 sequence is 14 residues long. The germline gives CDR1 MDHEN, CDR2 SYDVKM. The CDR3 loop reads CASSLTGRGGPQHF. In DNA, the CDR3 is TGTGCCAGCAGTTTAACGGGCCGGGGAGGGCCCCAGCATTTT.

The V gene is TRBV6-6, the J gene TRBJ2-4; D is uncertain. Germline-derived CDR1 and CDR2 are MNHNY and SVGAGI (reference sequence). V was shortened by 6 bases and J by 5 bases, with 5 bases between the two germline ends. This CDR3 spans 11 amino acids. The CDR3 nucleotides read TGTGCCAGCAGCTCTCAAAACATTCAGTACTTC. Protein: CASSSQNIQYF.